A single sample gave rise to the 5 T cell receptor beta chains below, sequenced in a study of T cells after yellow fever vaccination. TCRdb re-called the 5' RACE reads with MiXCR, one entry per CDR3 protein. Here the sample spans some 300,000 distinct CDR3 sequences, roughly 4% being singletons. The specimen comprised PBMCs, sampled on the day of the yellow fever booster vaccination. The receptors were sampled from a man between 18 and 35 years old who received the YFV17D yellow fever vaccine.

The sample holds a few counts of this clonotype. The V call is TRBV5-1, the J call TRBJ2-5, with 9 bases lining up with TRBD1. The CDR3 is made up of 16 amino acids. Germline V CDR1 and CDR2: SGHRS, YFSETQ. The ends lost 2 bases at V and 0 bases at J; junction bases unmatched: 5. CDR3 sequence: CASSFPTGGHQETQYF. CDR3 nucleotides: TGCGCCAGCAGCTTTCCCACAGGGGGCCACCAAGAGACCCAGTACTTC.

This clonotype was seen ten or more times. CDR3 loop: CSARDWRLNTEAFF. Written as DNA, the CDR3 is TGCAGTGCTAGAGATTGGCGTTTGAACACTGAAGCTTTCTTT. The chain links TRBV20-1 to TRBJ1-1; D gene unclear. The CDR3 length is 14 residues. The germline V gene has CDR1 DFQATT and CDR2 SNEGSKA (reference sequence). V lost 0 bases and J 0 bases, leaving 8 bases between the germline ends.

V gene TRBV29-1 combines with J gene TRBJ1-2; tentatively, D is TRBD1 (5 bases). The CDR3 sequence is 14 residues long. The ends were cut back, 3 bases at V and 3 bases at J, with 14 bases in the middle. Germline lookup yields CDR1 SQVTM and CDR2 ANQGSEA. The DNA for the CDR3 is TGCAGCGTTGAGGGTCGGGGCACATACTATGGCTACACCTTC. Its translation: CSVEGRGTYYGYTF. The full variable domain, its missing parts supplied by reference TRBV29-1 and TRBJ1-2, is SAVISQKPSRDICQRGTSLTIQCQVDSQVTMMFWYRQQPGQSLTLIATANQGSEATYESGFVIDKFPISRPNLTFSTLTVSNMSPEDSSIYLCSVEGRGTYYGYTFGSGTRLTVV.

This clonotype has just a few counts. The chain couples TRBV5-1 to TRBJ1-6; possible D gene TRBD1, 6 bases. In germline, CDR1 is SGHRS, CDR2 YFSETQ. V lost 2 bases and J 7 bases, leaving 16 bases between the germline ends. This CDR3 region has 16 residues. For the CDR3, the DNA is TGCGCCAGCAGCTTACGTCCGGGGGGCGCGAATTCACCCCTCCACTTT. Protein product: CASSLRPGGANSPLHF.

There are many counts of this clonotype. This rearrangement joins TRBV7-9 to TRBJ2-1; D is unresolved. This CDR3 contains 12 residues. V was pared by 5 bases and J by 8 bases, with 10 bases between. Germline V CDR1 and CDR2: SEHNR, FQNEAQ (reference sequence). The chain's CDR3 is CASSPLGHEQFF. The DNA of the CDR3 is TGTGCCAGCAGCCCTCTCGGTCATGAGCAGTTCTTC.